This is a list of T cell receptor beta chains from one sample in a study of blood T cell repertoires in COVID-19. Sequencing used immunoSEQ multiplex PCR; TCRdb keeps in-frame clones, though not all of them. The data show about 21,000 clones, under 90% seen once. The specimen was peripheral blood. These receptors originate from a human donor in a cohort sampled during active COVID-19. CDR3s include the opening cysteine and the closing phenylalanine or tryptophan. The order of the fields is V gene, D gene, clone size, CDR3 length, J gene, CDR3 protein, CDR3 DNA. D genes are given only for firm matches. Some rows have no size entry. The others give once, few or many, or a class for an expanded clone.

v_gene: TRBV2; d_gene: TRBD2; abundance: .; len: 17; j_gene: TRBJ2-1; CDR3aa: CASSKLADNLSYNEQFF; CDR3nt: TGTGCCAGCAGTAAACTAGCGGACAACCTCTCCTACAATGAGCAGTTCTTC
v_gene: TRBV27; d_gene: TRBD1; abundance: .; len: 13; j_gene: TRBJ2-7; CDR3aa: CASTTGGRYEQYF; CDR3nt: TGTGCCAGCACGACAGGGGGCAGGTACGAGCAGTACTTC
v_gene: TRBV11-3; d_gene: .; abundance: .; len: 13; j_gene: TRBJ1-1; CDR3aa: CASSPGHDTEAFF; CDR3nt: TGTGCCAGCAGCCCGGGACACGACACTGAAGCTTTCTTT
v_gene: TRBV3-1/TRBV3-2; d_gene: .; abundance: .; len: 13; j_gene: TRBJ1-1; CDR3aa: CASSQDLGAEAFF; CDR3nt: TGTGCCAGCAGCCAAGATCTAGGGGCTGAAGCTTTCTTT
v_gene: TRBV5-4; d_gene: .; abundance: once; len: 13; j_gene: TRBJ1-2; CDR3aa: CASSLAGDYGYTF; CDR3nt: TGTGCCAGCAGCTTGGCAGGGGACTATGGCTACACCTTC
v_gene: TRBV19; d_gene: .; abundance: .; len: 14; j_gene: TRBJ2-2; CDR3aa: CASRGVANTGELFF; CDR3nt: TGTGCCAGTAGAGGAGTCGCGAACACCGGGGAGCTGTTTTTT
v_gene: TRBV6-1; d_gene: TRBD1; abundance: .; len: 14; j_gene: TRBJ2-7; CDR3aa: CASSEGTGSYEQYF; CDR3nt: TGTGCCAGCAGTGAAGGGACAGGGTCCTACGAGCAGTACTTC
v_gene: TRBV7-9; d_gene: .; abundance: few; len: 15; j_gene: TRBJ2-5; CDR3aa: CASSAPWGDEETQYF; CDR3nt: TGTGCCAGCAGCGCCCCGTGGGGGGATGAAGAGACCCAGTACTTC
v_gene: TRBV10-3; d_gene: .; abundance: once; len: 16; j_gene: TRBJ2-2; CDR3aa: CAISEARQPSTGELFF; CDR3nt: TGTGCCATCAGTGAAGCGAGACAGCCTTCAACCGGGGAGCTGTTTTTT
v_gene: TRBV27; d_gene: TRBD1; abundance: .; len: 15; j_gene: TRBJ1-1; CDR3aa: CASKIRTGYNTEAFF; CDR3nt: TGTGCCAGCAAGATAAGGACAGGGTATAACACTGAAGCTTTCTTT
v_gene: TRBV7-3; d_gene: TRBD1; abundance: .; len: 15; j_gene: TRBJ2-6; CDR3aa: CASSDRVAGANVLTF; CDR3nt: TGTGCCAGCAGCGACAGGGTCGCTGGGGCCAACGTCCTGACTTTC
v_gene: TRBV5-4; d_gene: TRBD2; abundance: .; len: 15; j_gene: TRBJ2-5; CDR3aa: CASSSGGGLQETQYF; CDR3nt: TGTGCCAGCAGCTCGGGCGGGGGGCTCCAAGAGACCCAGTACTTC
v_gene: TRBV12-3/TRBV12-4; d_gene: .; abundance: .; len: 12; j_gene: TRBJ1-2; CDR3aa: CASRQGGYGYTF; CDR3nt: TGTGCCAGCAGACAGGGTGGCTATGGCTACACCTTC
v_gene: TRBV27; d_gene: .; abundance: .; len: 16; j_gene: TRBJ1-6; CDR3aa: CASTFLAGGLGSPLHF; CDR3nt: TGTGCCAGCACCTTTTTGGCCGGGGGGTTAGGATCACCCCTCCACTTT
v_gene: TRBV28; d_gene: .; abundance: .; len: 15; j_gene: TRBJ1-5; CDR3aa: CASSFRRQGNQPQHF; CDR3nt: TGTGCCAGCAGTTTTCGAAGGCAGGGCAATCAGCCCCAGCATTTT
v_gene: TRBV9; d_gene: .; abundance: .; len: 16; j_gene: TRBJ1-6; CDR3aa: CASSPTDSSVHSPLHF; CDR3nt: TGTGCCAGCAGCCCCACCGACTCGTCGGTACATTCACCCCTCCACTTT
v_gene: TRBV9; d_gene: TRBD2; abundance: .; len: 14; j_gene: TRBJ2-2; CDR3aa: CASTLADYTGELFF; CDR3nt: TGTGCCAGCACCCTAGCGGATTACACCGGGGAGCTGTTTTTT
v_gene: TRBV18; d_gene: TRBD1; abundance: .; len: 16; j_gene: TRBJ1-6; CDR3aa: CASSPQTGGYNSPLHF; CDR3nt: TGTGCCAGCTCACCCCAGACAGGGGGTTATAATTCACCCCTCCACTTT
v_gene: TRBV19; d_gene: .; abundance: .; len: 14; j_gene: TRBJ2-7; CDR3aa: CASSITSDSYEQYF; CDR3nt: TGTGCCAGTAGTATTACTAGTGATTCCTACGAGCAGTACTTC
v_gene: TRBV6-5; d_gene: TRBD1; abundance: .; len: 13; j_gene: TRBJ1-1; CDR3aa: CASSRGWHTEAFF; CDR3nt: TGTGCCAGCAGCAGGGGGTGGCACACTGAAGCTTTCTTT
v_gene: TRBV24-1; d_gene: .; abundance: .; len: 14; j_gene: TRBJ1-1; CDR3aa: CATTSGGVNTEAFF; CDR3nt: TGTGCCACCACCTCCGGGGGGGTAAACACTGAAGCTTTCTTT
v_gene: TRBV27; d_gene: TRBD1; abundance: .; len: 20; j_gene: TRBJ1-2; CDR3aa: CASSSKTPGQSSSGRYGYTF; CDR3nt: TGTGCCAGCAGTTCAAAGACCCCGGGACAGTCCTCCTCGGGCCGCTATGGCTACACCTTC
v_gene: TRBV6-1; d_gene: TRBD2; abundance: .; len: 19; j_gene: TRBJ2-1; CDR3aa: CASSEARGVLRGGRNEQFF; CDR3nt: TGTGCCAGCAGTGAAGCCCGCGGTGTGTTGCGGGGGGGCCGTAATGAGCAGTTCTTC
v_gene: TRBV5-1; d_gene: .; abundance: .; len: 15; j_gene: TRBJ2-1; CDR3aa: CASSLVAGPYNEQFF; CDR3nt: TGCGCCAGCAGCTTGGTGGCGGGACCATACAATGAGCAGTTCTTC
v_gene: TRBV10-2; d_gene: TRBD2; abundance: .; len: 16; j_gene: TRBJ2-1; CDR3aa: CASSVPGGGRNNEQFF; CDR3nt: TGCGCCAGCAGCGTCCCCGGGGGGGGGAGAAACAATGAGCAGTTCTTC
v_gene: TRBV18; d_gene: .; abundance: .; len: 15; j_gene: TRBJ1-1; CDR3aa: CASSASTTVNTEAFF; CDR3nt: TGTGCCAGCTCAGCTAGCACAACAGTGAACACTGAAGCTTTCTTT
v_gene: TRBV9; d_gene: TRBD1; abundance: .; len: 14; j_gene: TRBJ1-4; CDR3aa: CASSVDRGNEKLFF; CDR3nt: TGTGCCAGCAGTGTGGACAGGGGAAATGAAAAACTGTTTTTT
v_gene: TRBV7-9; d_gene: TRBD1; abundance: .; len: 14; j_gene: TRBJ1-2; CDR3aa: CASSLLQAGGGYTF; CDR3nt: TGTGCCAGCAGCTTATTGCAGGCAGGGGGCGGCTACACCTTC
v_gene: TRBV7-9; d_gene: .; abundance: .; len: 16; j_gene: TRBJ1-1; CDR3aa: CASSFLSGRGNTEAFF; CDR3nt: TGTGCCAGCAGCTTTCTTTCGGGGCGGGGGAACACTGAAGCTTTCTTT
v_gene: TRBV11-3; d_gene: .; abundance: .; len: 13; j_gene: TRBJ2-3; CDR3aa: CASSSVASDTQYF; CDR3nt: TGTGCCAGCAGCTCAGTAGCTTCAGATACGCAGTATTTT
v_gene: TRBV5-1; d_gene: .; abundance: .; len: 15; j_gene: TRBJ1-6; CDR3aa: CASSPLPPPGAPLHF; CDR3nt: TGCGCCAGCAGTCCCTTACCGCCTCCGGGAGCACCCCTCCACTTT
v_gene: TRBV7-9; d_gene: TRBD1; abundance: .; len: 16; j_gene: TRBJ1-3; CDR3aa: CASSFFRGHAGNTIYF; CDR3nt: TGTGCCAGCAGCTTCTTCAGGGGGCATGCTGGAAACACCATATATTTT
v_gene: TRBV11-2; d_gene: TRBD2; abundance: .; len: 15; j_gene: TRBJ2-7; CDR3aa: CASSRAGGQTYEQYF; CDR3nt: TGTGCCAGCAGCAGAGCGGGGGGACAAACCTACGAGCAGTACTTC
v_gene: TRBV30; d_gene: .; abundance: .; len: 13; j_gene: TRBJ2-5; CDR3aa: CAWSVGGHETQYF; CDR3nt: TGTGCCTGGAGTGTAGGCGGCCACGAGACCCAGTACTTC
v_gene: TRBV19; d_gene: .; abundance: .; len: 16; j_gene: TRBJ2-1; CDR3aa: CASSIGGVSSYNEQFF; CDR3nt: TGTGCCAGTAGTATCGGAGGAGTCAGCTCCTACAATGAGCAGTTCTTC
v_gene: TRBV10-2; d_gene: .; abundance: .; len: 13; j_gene: TRBJ1-1; CDR3aa: CASLPSLNTEAFF; CDR3nt: TGCGCCAGCCTGCCCAGTCTGAACACTGAAGCTTTCTTT
v_gene: TRBV28; d_gene: .; abundance: once; len: 13; j_gene: TRBJ1-2; CDR3aa: CASRGNRAGGYTF; CDR3nt: TGTGCCAGCAGGGGAAACAGGGCGGGTGGCTACACCTTC
v_gene: TRBV6-6; d_gene: .; abundance: few; len: 16; j_gene: TRBJ1-5; CDR3aa: CASSYSSQTPVTPQHF; CDR3nt: TGTGCCAGCAGTTACTCCTCACAGACACCCGTGACGCCCCAGCATTTT
v_gene: TRBV6-4; d_gene: .; abundance: .; len: 12; j_gene: TRBJ1-2; CDR3aa: CASSAGVAGYTF; CDR3nt: TGTGCCAGCAGTGCAGGGGTAGCTGGCTACACCTTC
v_gene: TRBV6-5; d_gene: .; abundance: .; len: 14; j_gene: TRBJ1-4; CDR3aa: CASSYGGQREKLFF; CDR3nt: TGTGCCAGCAGTTACGGAGGGCAGCGGGAAAAACTGTTTTTT